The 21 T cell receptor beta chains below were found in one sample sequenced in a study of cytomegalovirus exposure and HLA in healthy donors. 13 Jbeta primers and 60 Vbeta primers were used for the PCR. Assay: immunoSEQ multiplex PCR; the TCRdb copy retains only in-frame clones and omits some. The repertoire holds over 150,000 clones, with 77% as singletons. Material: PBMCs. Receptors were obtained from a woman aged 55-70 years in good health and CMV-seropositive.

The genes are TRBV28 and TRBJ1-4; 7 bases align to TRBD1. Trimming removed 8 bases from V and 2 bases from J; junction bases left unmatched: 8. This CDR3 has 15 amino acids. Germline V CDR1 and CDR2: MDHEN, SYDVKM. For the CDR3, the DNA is TGTGCCAGCGCCCGGGGGGGACAGACTAATGAAAAACTGTTTTTT. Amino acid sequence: CASARGGQTNEKLFF.

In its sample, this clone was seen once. The DNA of the CDR3 is TGTGCCAGCAGCTTAGAGATACGGGACATAGGAAATAATTCACCCCTCCACTTT. This sequence encodes CASSLEIRDIGNNSPLHF. The genes are TRBV7-2 and TRBJ1-6; tentatively, D is TRBD1 (6 bases). V dropped 1 base and J dropped 5 bases, with 18 bases sitting between them. The CDR3 covers 18 residues. From germline, CDR1 is SGHTA and CDR2 FQGNSA.

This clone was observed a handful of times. The CDR3 bases are TGTGCCAGCAGCCTACAGGGGGCAAACACTGAAGCTTTCTTT. Its translation is CASSLQGANTEAFF. The V and J genes are TRBV6-6 and TRBJ1-1; 9 positions agree with TRBD1. The V gene end was trimmed by 6 bases and the J gene end by 2 bases; junction bases not matched to a gene: 4. The CDR3 sequence is 14 residues long. Germline CDR1 is MNHNY and CDR2 is SVGAGI (reference sequence).

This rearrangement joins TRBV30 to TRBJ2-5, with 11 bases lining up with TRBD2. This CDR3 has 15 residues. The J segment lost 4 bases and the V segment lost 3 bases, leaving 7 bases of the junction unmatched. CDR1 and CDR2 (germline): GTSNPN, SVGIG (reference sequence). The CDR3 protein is CAWSRLAGSGETQYF. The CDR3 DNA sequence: TGTGCCTGGAGCCGACTAGCGGGGAGTGGAGAGACCCAGTACTTC.

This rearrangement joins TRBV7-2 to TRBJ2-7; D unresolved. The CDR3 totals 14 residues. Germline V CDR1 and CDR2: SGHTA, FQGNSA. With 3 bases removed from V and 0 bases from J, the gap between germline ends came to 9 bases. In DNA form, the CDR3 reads TGTGCCAGCAGCTTTGGTGGCAGCTCCTACGAGCAGTACTTC. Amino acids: CASSFGGSSYEQYF.

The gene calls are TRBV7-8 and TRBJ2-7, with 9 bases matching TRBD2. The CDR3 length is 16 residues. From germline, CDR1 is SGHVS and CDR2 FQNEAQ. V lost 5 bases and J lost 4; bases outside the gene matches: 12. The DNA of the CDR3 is TGTGCCAGCAGCCCCAGCGAGACTCTAGCGGGATACGAGCAGTACTTC. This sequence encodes CASSPSETLAGYEQYF.

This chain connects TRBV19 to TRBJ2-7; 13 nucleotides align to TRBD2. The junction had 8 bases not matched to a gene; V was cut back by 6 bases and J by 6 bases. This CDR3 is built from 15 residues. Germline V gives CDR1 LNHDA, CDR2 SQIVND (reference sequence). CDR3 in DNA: TGTGCCAGTAGCCCCGGACTAGCGGGAGTTACCGAGCAGTACTTC. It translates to CASSPGLAGVTEQYF. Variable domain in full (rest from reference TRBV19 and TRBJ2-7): DGGITQSPKYLFRKEGQNVTLSCEQNLNHDAMYWYRQDPGQGLRLIYYSQIVNDFQKGDIAEGYSVSREKKESFPLTVTSAQKNPTAFYLCASSPGLAGVTEQYFGPGTRLTVT.

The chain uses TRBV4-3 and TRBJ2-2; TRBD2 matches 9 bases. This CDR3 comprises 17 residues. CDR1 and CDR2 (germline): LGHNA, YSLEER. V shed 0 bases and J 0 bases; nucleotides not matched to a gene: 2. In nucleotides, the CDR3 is TGCGCCAGCAGCCAAGATGAGCGGGGGGCGAACACCGGGGAGCTGTTTTTT. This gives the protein CASSQDERGANTGELFF.

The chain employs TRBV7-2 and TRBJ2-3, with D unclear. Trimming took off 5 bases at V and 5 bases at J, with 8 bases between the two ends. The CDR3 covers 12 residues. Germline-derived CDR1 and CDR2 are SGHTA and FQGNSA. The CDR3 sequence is CASSPPGDTQYF. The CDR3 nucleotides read TGTGCCAGCAGCCCCCCCGGAGATACGCAGTATTTT.

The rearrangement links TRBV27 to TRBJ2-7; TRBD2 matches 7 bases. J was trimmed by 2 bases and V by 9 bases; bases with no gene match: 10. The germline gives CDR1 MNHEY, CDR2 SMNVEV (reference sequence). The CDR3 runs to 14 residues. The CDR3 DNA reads TGTGCCAGTGCCCGGGGGGTAGGGACCTACGAGCAGTACTTC. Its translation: CASARGVGTYEQYF.

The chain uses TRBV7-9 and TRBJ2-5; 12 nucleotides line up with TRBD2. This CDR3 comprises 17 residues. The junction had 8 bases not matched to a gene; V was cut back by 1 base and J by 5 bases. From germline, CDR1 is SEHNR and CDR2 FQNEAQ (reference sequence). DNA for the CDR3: TGTGCCAGCAGCTTAGGACTAGCGGGAGTGTCGGGGGAGACCCAGTACTTC. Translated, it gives CASSLGLAGVSGETQYF.

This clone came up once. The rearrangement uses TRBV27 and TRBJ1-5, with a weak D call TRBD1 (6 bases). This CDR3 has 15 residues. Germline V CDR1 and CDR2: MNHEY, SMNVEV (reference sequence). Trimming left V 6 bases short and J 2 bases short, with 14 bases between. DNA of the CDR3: TGTGCCAGCAGACTCGGTTCAGGGGGCAATCAGCCCCAGCATTTT. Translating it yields CASRLGSGGNQPQHF.

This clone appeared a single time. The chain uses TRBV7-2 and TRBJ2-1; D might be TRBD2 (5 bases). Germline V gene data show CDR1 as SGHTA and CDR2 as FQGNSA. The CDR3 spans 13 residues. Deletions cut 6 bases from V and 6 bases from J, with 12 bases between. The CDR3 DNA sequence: TGTGCCAGCAGGGGAGTCGTACGCAATGAGCAGTTCTTC. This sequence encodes CASRGVVRNEQFF. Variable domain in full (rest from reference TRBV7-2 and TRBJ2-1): GAGVSQSPSNKVTEKGKDVELRCDPISGHTALYWYRQSLGQGLEFLIYFQGNSAPDKSGLPSDRFSAERTGGSVSTLTIQRTQQEDSAVYLCASRGVVRNEQFFGPGTRLTVL.

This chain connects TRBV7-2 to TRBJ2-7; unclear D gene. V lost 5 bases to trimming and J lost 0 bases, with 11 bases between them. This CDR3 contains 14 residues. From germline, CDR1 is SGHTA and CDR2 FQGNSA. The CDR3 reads CASSQWSSSYEQYF. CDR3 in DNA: TGTGCCAGCAGCCAATGGAGTAGCTCCTACGAGCAGTACTTC.

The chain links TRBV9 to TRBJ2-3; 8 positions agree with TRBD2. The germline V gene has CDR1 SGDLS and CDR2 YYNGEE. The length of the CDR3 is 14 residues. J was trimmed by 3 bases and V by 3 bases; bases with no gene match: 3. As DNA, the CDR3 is TGTGCCAGCAGCGGTGAGCGGGGGACAGATACGCAGTATTTT. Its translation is CASSGERGTDTQYF.

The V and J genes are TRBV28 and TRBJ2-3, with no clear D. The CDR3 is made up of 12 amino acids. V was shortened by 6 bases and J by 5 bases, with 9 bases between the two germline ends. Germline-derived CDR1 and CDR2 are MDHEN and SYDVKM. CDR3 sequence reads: CASSIPRDTQYF. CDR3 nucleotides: TGTGCCAGCAGCATACCGCGAGATACGCAGTATTTT.

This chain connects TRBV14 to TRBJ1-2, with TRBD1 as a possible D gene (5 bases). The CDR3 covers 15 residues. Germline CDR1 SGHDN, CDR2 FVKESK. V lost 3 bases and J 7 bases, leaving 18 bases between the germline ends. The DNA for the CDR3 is TGTGCCAGCAGCCAGTGGGGCTTACTTTCGGCTGGCTACACCTTC. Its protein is CASSQWGLLSAGYTF.

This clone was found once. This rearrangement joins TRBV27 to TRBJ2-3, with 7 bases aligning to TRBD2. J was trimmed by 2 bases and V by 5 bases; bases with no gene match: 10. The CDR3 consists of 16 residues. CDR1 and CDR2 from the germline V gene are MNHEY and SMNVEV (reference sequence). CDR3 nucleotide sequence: TGTGCCAGCAGTCCCTCACCTAGCGGCCTCACAGATACGCAGTATTTT. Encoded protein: CASSPSPSGLTDTQYF.

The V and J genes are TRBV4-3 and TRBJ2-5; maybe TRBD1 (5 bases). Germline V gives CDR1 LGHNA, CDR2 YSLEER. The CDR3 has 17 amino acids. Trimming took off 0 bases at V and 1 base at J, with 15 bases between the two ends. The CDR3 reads CASSQEVLGTGQETQYF. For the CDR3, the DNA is TGCGCCAGCAGCCAAGAGGTCCTCGGCACAGGCCAAGAGACCCAGTACTTC.

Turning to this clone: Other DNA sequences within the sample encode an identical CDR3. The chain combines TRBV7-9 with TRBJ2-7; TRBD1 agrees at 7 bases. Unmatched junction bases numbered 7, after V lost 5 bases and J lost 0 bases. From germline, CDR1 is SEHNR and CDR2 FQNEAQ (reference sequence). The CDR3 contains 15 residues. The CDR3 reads CASSNRDRGSYEQYF. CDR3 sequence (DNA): TGTGCCAGCAGCAACCGGGACAGAGGCTCCTACGAGCAGTACTTC.

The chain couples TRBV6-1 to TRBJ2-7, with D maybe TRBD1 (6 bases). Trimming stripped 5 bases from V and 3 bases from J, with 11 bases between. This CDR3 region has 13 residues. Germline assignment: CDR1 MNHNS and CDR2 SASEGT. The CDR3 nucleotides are TGTGCCAGCAGTACCGACAGGCTCTACGAGCAGTACTTC. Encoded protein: CASSTDRLYEQYF.